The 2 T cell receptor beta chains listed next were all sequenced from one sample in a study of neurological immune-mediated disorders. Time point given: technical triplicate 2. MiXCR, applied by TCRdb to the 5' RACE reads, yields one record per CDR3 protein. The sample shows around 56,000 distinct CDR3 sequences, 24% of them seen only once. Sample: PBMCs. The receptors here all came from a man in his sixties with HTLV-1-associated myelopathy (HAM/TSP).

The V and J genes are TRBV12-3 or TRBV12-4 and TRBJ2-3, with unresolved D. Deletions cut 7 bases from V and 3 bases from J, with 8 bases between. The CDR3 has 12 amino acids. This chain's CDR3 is CASNPKTDTQYF. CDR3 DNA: TGTGCCAGCAACCCAAAAACAGATACGCAGTATTTT.

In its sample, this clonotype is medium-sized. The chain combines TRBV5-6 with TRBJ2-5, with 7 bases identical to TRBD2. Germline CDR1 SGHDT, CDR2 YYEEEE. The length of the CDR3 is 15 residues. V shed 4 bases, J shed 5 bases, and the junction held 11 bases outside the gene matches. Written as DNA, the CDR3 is TGTGCCAGCAGCCTGAATATGGGACTATCGGAGACCCAGTACTTC. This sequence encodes CASSLNMGLSETQYF.